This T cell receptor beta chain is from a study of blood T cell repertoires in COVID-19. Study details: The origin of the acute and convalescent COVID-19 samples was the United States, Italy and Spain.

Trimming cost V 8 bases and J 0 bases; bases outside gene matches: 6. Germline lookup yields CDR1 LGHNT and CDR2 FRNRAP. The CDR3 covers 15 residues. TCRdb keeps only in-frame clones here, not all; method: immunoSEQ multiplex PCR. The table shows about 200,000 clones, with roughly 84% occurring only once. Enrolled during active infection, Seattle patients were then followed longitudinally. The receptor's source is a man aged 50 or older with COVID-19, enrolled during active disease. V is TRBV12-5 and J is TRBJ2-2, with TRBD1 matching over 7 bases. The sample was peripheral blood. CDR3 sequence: CASCMQGANTGELFF. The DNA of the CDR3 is TGTGCTAGTTGCATGCAGGGGGCGAACACCGGGGAGCTGTTTTTT.